One and the same sample provided the 27 T cell receptor beta chains below, sequenced in a study of OX40 agonist ivuxolimab in advanced cancers. TCRdb keeps only in-frame clones here, not all; method: immunoSEQ multiplex PCR. The sample includes nearly 80,000 clones, more than 85% of them seen just once. The starting material was CD4+ or CD8+ T cells sorted from blood, obtained in a trial of the OX40 agonist ivuxolimab. These receptor sequences come from an adult with an advanced solid tumor such as melanoma, head and neck, liver or kidney cancer.

This chain connects TRBV10-3 to TRBJ2-6; D possibly corresponds to TRBD1 (5 bases). The CDR3 runs to 15 residues. Germline CDR1 is ENHRY and CDR2 is SYGVKD. Between the trimmed V and J ends, which lost 3 bases and 1 base, there was a span of 7 bases. CDR3 sequence reads: CAISDSGSGANVLTF. The CDR3 coding sequence is TGTGCCATCAGTGACTCAGGGTCTGGGGCCAACGTCCTGACTTTC.

This chain connects TRBV4-1 to TRBJ2-7, with D tentatively TRBD1 or TRBD2 (7 bases each). V dropped 3 bases and J dropped 4 bases, with 13 bases sitting between them. Germline values: CDR1 MGHRA, CDR2 YSYEKL. The CDR3 runs 14 residues. CDR3 sequence (DNA): TGCGCCAGCAGCCAGACAGGGAGGGGTTACGAGCAGTACTTC. Translated, it gives CASSQTGRGYEQYF.

This chain links TRBV5-1 with TRBJ2-1, with TRBD2 as a possible D gene (5 bases). Germline CDR1 and CDR2: SGHRS and YFSETQ. The CDR3 spans 14 residues. Trimming shortened V by 4 bases and J by 1 base, and 9 bases separated the two germline ends. This CDR3 is CASSPGNSYNEQFF. The CDR3 DNA reads TGCGCCAGCAGCCCCGGGAATTCCTACAATGAGCAGTTCTTC.

V and J are TRBV5-4 and TRBJ1-2, with 7 positions matching TRBD1. CDR3 length: 14 residues. Germline V lookup: CDR1 SGHNT, CDR2 YYREEE (reference sequence). With 3 bases clipped from V and 2 bases from J, the junction kept 4 bases outside the gene matches. CDR3 DNA sequence: TGTGCCAGCAGCTGGGGACAGCAGAACTATGGCTACACCTTC. Its translation: CASSWGQQNYGYTF. Filled out from reference TRBV5-4 and TRBJ1-2, the complete variable domain reads ETGVTQSPTHLIKTRGQQVTLRCSSQSGHNTVSWYQQALGQGPQFIFQYYREEENGRGNFPPRFSGLQFPNYSSELNVNALELDDSALYLCASSWGQQNYGYTFGSGTRLTVV.

The chain has TRBV14 and TRBJ2-5; 8 bases match TRBD1. Germline lookup yields CDR1 SGHDN and CDR2 FVKESK. CDR3 length equals 17 residues. V lost 4 bases to trimming and J lost 1 base; unmatched junction nucleotides: 11. CDR3 sequence (DNA): TGTGCCAGCAGCCTCCTCCTGGGGACAGGCGGCCAAGAGACCCAGTACTTC. It codes for CASSLLLGTGGQETQYF. The whole variable domain, filled in from reference TRBV14 and TRBJ2-5, reads EAGVTQFPSHSVIEKGQTVTLRCDPISGHDNLYWYRRVMGKEIKFLLHFVKESKQDESGMPNNRFLAERTGGTYSTLKVQPAELEDSGVYFCASSLLLGTGGQETQYFGPGTRLLVL.

This sequence joins TRBV4-1 and TRBJ2-1, with TRBD1 matching over 9 bases. CDR3 length: 19 amino acids. V was pared by 1 base and J by 5 bases, with 15 bases of the junction left unmatched. Looked up from germline, CDR1 is MGHRA and CDR2 is YSYEKL. CDR3 bases: TGCGCCAGCAGCCAAGTATTTGGGGTAGGGACAGGGCGACACAATGAGCAGTTCTTC. This sequence encodes CASSQVFGVGTGRHNEQFF.

The chain uses TRBV4-2 and TRBJ2-7; the D gene could be TRBD1 or TRBD2 (5 bases each). The CDR3 consists of 15 residues. Per germline, CDR1 LGHNA and CDR2 YNFKEQ. Trimming left V 1 base short and J 7 bases short, with 17 bases between. CDR3 nucleotide sequence: TGTGCCAGCAGCCAAGGTGCTCAGGGCGGGTTGGAGCAGTACTTC. This codes for CASSQGAQGGLEQYF.

Note on this clone: The same CDR3 is also encoded by other DNA sequences in this sample. The genes are TRBV18 and TRBJ1-1; 8 bases fit TRBD1. Germline CDR1 and CDR2: KGHSH and LQKENI. The CDR3 has 14 amino acids. The J segment lost 1 base and the V segment lost 2 bases, leaving 0 bases of the junction unmatched. This CDR3 is CASSPGQGNTEAFF. Written as DNA, the CDR3 is TGTGCCAGCTCACCAGGACAGGGGAACACTGAAGCTTTCTTT.

V is TRBV7-9 and J is TRBJ2-7; D ambiguous. Germline loops: CDR1 SEHNR, CDR2 FQNEAQ (reference sequence). With 1 base removed from V and 3 bases from J, the gap between germline ends came to 10 bases. The CDR3 sequence is 14 residues long. CDR3 loop: CASSLGEIGYEQYF. The DNA of the CDR3 is TGTGCCAGCAGCTTAGGAGAAATTGGCTACGAGCAGTACTTC.

This chain joins TRBV18 and TRBJ2-1; 9 bases match TRBD1. CDR3 length equals 20 residues. Germline V lookup: CDR1 KGHSH, CDR2 LQKENI. Trimming at V came to 2 bases and at J to 0 bases, leaving 14 bases not matched to a gene. CDR3: CASSPFGETGGSSSYNEQFF. The CDR3 DNA reads TGTGCCAGCTCACCATTTGGAGAGACAGGGGGGTCCAGCTCCTACAATGAGCAGTTCTTC.

This rearrangement joins TRBV7-9 to TRBJ2-3, with a weak D call TRBD2 (5 bases). The CDR3 totals 15 residues. V lost 3 bases to trimming and J lost 2 bases, with 12 bases between them. Germline CDR1 reads SEHNR; CDR2 reads FQNEAQ (reference sequence). The CDR3 here is CASSFVRGITDTQYF. The DNA for the CDR3 is TGTGCCAGCAGCTTCGTACGGGGAATCACAGATACGCAGTATTTT.

V gene TRBV6-1 combines with J gene TRBJ1-5; weak D call: TRBD1 (6 bases). V lost 5 bases, J lost 3 bases, and 14 bases lay in between. The germline gives CDR1 MNHNS, CDR2 SASEGT. There are 15 residues in the CDR3. The DNA of the CDR3 is TGTGCCAGCAGTTGGGGAGGACAGACCAATCAGCCCCAGCATTTT. This sequence encodes CASSWGGQTNQPQHF.

CDR3 protein: CASRALLPGDYF. For the CDR3, the DNA is TGTGCAAGTCGCGCCTTACTTCCCGGAGACTACTTC. The V gene is TRBV12-2, the J gene TRBJ2-7; TRBD2, the table's D call, was not compared with the DNA. TRBV12-2 is a listed pseudogene. CDR3 length: 12 residues.

This chain connects TRBV7-2 to TRBJ2-7, with 9 nucleotides matching TRBD1. V gave up 4 bases and J gave up 3 bases; unmatched junction bases: 7. Looked up from germline, CDR1 is SGHTA and CDR2 is FQGNSA. This CDR3 comprises 15 residues. DNA for the CDR3: TGTGCCAGCAGCTCCCAGACAGGGGGTGGCTACGAGCAGTACTTC. It codes for CASSSQTGGGYEQYF.

In its sample, this clone was seen once. This chain uses TRBV28 with TRBJ2-7, with D unclear. Germline CDR1 reads MDHEN; CDR2 reads SYDVKM. This CDR3 has 14 amino acids. The V end lost 5 bases, the J end lost 0 bases, and 11 bases lay between the germline ends. Here the CDR3 reads CASSIDWSSYEQYF. The CDR3, as DNA: TGTGCCAGCAGTATCGACTGGAGCTCCTACGAGCAGTACTTC.

The J gene is TRBJ1-3, the V gene TRBV28; D is possibly TRBD1 (6 bases). Looked up from germline, CDR1 is MDHEN and CDR2 is SYDVKM. The CDR3 is 18 amino acids. With 6 bases removed from V and 0 bases from J, the gap between germline ends came to 21 bases. CDR3 coding DNA: TGTGCCAGCAGCCCCATCTGGGGGCCCCCTGGCTCTGGAAACACCATATATTTT. It encodes CASSPIWGPPGSGNTIYF.

The V call is TRBV30, the J call TRBJ1-1, with a weak D call TRBD1 (5 bases). CDR1 and CDR2 from the germline V gene are GTSNPN and SVGIG (reference sequence). Trimming left V 3 bases short and J 1 base short, with 6 bases between. The CDR3 is 12 residues long. CDR3 coding DNA: TGTGCCTGGAGGGGGGGGAACACTGAAGCTTTCTTT. Translation gives CAWRGGNTEAFF.

This clone was picked up a small number of times. The V call is TRBV2, the J call TRBJ2-5, with no clear D. V lost 5 bases, J lost 5 bases, and 3 bases lay in between. CDR1 SNHLY and CDR2 FYNNEI come from the germline V gene. This CDR3 spans 10 amino acids. CDR3 DNA sequence: TGTGCCAGCAGTCTGGAGACCCAGTACTTC. Translation gives CASSLETQYF. Supplemented by reference TRBV2 and TRBJ2-5, the full variable domain reads EPEVTQTPSHQVTQMGQEVILRCVPISNHLYFYWYRQILGQKVEFLVSFYNNEISEKSEIFDDQFSVERPDGSNFTLKIRSTKLEDSAMYFCASSLETQYFGPGTRLLVL.

The V gene is TRBV30, the J gene TRBJ1-1, with D perhaps matching TRBD1 (6 bases). This CDR3 has 13 residues. Trimming removed 1 base at V and 8 bases at J, with 14 bases between. Germline loops: CDR1 GTSNPN, CDR2 SVGIG (reference sequence). The chain's CDR3 is CAWSENPQGEAFF. CDR3 bases: TGTGCCTGGAGTGAAAACCCTCAGGGGGAAGCTTTCTTT.

CDR3 DNA sequence: TGTGCCAGCAGCTTAGCGGGAGGGCAAGAGACCCAGTACTTC. Protein product: CASSLAGGQETQYF. The chain recombines TRBV7-2 with TRBJ2-5; the match to TRBD2 covers 7 bases. Germline CDR1 SGHTA, CDR2 FQGNSA. V lost 0 bases to trimming and J lost 2 bases; unmatched junction nucleotides: 0. The CDR3 totals 14 residues.

This clone came up a few times. The chain has TRBV5-1 and TRBJ1-1; D is ambiguous. The V and J ends lost 6 bases and 7 bases respectively, with 10 bases between them. CDR3 length: 11 residues. The germline V gene has CDR1 SGHRS and CDR2 YFSETQ. CDR3 DNA sequence: TGCGCCAGCATCTTCCGACTTGAAGCTTTCTTT. As protein: CASIFRLEAFF.

The V gene is TRBV6-5, the J gene TRBJ2-7; maybe TRBD2 (5 bases). Per germline, CDR1 MNHEY and CDR2 SVGAGI. The CDR3 length is 16 residues. V lost 4 bases and J 7 bases, leaving 23 bases between the germline ends. CDR3 residues: CASSSLTRGPLGEQYF. The CDR3 DNA reads as TGTGCCAGCAGTTCCCTAACTAGAGGGCCTTTAGGGGAGCAGTACTTC.

V gene TRBV6-1 combines with J gene TRBJ2-7; D remains unclear. The CDR3 runs to 14 residues. Germline V gives CDR1 MNHNS, CDR2 SASEGT. V lost 4 bases and J lost 0, with 10 bases in between. CDR3 in DNA: TGTGCCAGCAGTGCGACCCAGGACTCCTACGAGCAGTACTTC. Its protein product is CASSATQDSYEQYF.

The chain joins TRBV20-1 to TRBJ2-1, with unresolved D. Trimming shortened V by 6 bases and J by 9 bases, and 12 bases separated the two germline ends. The V gene's germline CDR1 is DFQATT and CDR2 SNEGSKA (reference sequence). This CDR3 has 11 amino acids. The CDR3 DNA reads TGCAGTGCCGAGTATCTAACTGAGCAGTTCTTC. It is translated as CSAEYLTEQFF.

V usage is TRBV6-1 and J usage is TRBJ2-1, with D maybe TRBD2 (6 bases). V was cut by 11 bases and J by 0 bases, with 14 bases left in between. The CDR3 is 14 amino acids. Germline V lookup: CDR1 MNHNS, CDR2 SASEGT. In DNA form, the CDR3 reads TGTGCCGGCCGACACGGGAGCTCCTACAATGAGCAGTTCTTC. Protein product: CAGRHGSSYNEQFF.

This clone was seen more than once but under ten times. The CDR3 is CASGTGTYEQYF. CDR3 coding DNA: TGCGCCAGCGGGACAGGGACCTACGAGCAGTACTTC. The V call is TRBV5-1, the J call TRBJ2-7, with TRBD1 matching 9 bases. V lost 7 bases, J lost 2 bases, and 1 base stayed unmatched. Looked up from germline, CDR1 is SGHRS and CDR2 is YFSETQ. There are 12 residues in the CDR3.

CDR3: CASSLQGTGPNEQFF. Written as DNA, the CDR3 is TGTGCCAGCAGCTTACAGGGGACAGGCCCCAATGAGCAGTTCTTC. The gene calls are TRBV7-9 and TRBJ2-1; 8 bases match TRBD1. This CDR3 has 15 residues. Germline CDR1 reads SEHNR; CDR2 reads FQNEAQ (reference sequence). Trimming removed 2 bases from V and 6 bases from J; junction bases left unmatched: 6.